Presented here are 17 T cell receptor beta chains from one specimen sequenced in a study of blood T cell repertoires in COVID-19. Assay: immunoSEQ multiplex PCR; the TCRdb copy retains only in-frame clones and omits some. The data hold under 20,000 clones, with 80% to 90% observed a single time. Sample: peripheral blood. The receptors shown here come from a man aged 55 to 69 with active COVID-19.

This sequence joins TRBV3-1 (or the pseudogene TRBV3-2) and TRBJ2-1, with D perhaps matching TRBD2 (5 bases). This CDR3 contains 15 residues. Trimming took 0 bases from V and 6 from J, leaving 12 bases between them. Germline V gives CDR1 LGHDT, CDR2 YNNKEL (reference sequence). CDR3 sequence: CASSQEGWRRNEQFF. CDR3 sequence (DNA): TGTGCCAGCAGCCAAGAAGGCTGGAGGCGCAATGAGCAGTTCTTC.

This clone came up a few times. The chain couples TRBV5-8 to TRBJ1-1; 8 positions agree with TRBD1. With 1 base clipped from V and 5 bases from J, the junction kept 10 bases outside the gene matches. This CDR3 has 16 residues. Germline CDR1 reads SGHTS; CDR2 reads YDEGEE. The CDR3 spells CASSLRGQGSRTEAFF. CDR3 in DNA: TGTGCCAGCAGCTTGCGCGGACAGGGTTCGAGGACTGAAGCTTTCTTT.

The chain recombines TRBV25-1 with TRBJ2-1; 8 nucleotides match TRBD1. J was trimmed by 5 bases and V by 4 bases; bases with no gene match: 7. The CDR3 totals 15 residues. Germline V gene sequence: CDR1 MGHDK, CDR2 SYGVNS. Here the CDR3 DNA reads TGTGCCAGCAGTGGTTACAGGGGGAATGACAATGAGCAGTTCTTC. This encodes CASSGYRGNDNEQFF.

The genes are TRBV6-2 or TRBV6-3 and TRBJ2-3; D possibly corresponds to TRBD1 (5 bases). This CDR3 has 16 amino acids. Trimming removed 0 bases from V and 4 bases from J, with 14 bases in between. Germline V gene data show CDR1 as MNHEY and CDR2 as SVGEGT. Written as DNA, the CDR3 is TGTGCCAGCAGTTACTCGACCAGGGAAGTTGCAGATACGCAGTATTTT. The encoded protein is CASSYSTREVADTQYF.

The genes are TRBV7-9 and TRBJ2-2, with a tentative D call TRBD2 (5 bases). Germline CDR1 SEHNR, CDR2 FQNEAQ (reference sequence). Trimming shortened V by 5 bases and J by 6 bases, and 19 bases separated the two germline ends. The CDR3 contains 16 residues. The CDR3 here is CASSASSGLFSGELFF. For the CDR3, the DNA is TGTGCCAGCAGCGCCAGCTCCGGACTTTTTTCCGGGGAGCTGTTTTTT.

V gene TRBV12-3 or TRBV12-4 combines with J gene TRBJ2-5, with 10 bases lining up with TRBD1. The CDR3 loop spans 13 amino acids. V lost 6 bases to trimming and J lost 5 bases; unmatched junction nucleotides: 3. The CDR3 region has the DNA TGTGCCAGCAGGAGGACAGGGGGGGAGACCCAGTACTTC. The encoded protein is CASRRTGGETQYF.

The CDR3 is CASSLAVGVKTQYF. In DNA form, the CDR3 reads TGCGCCAGCAGCTTGGCGGTGGGAGTTAAGACCCAGTACTTC. V and J are TRBV5-1 and TRBJ2-5, with a possible D match to TRBD2 (5 bases). This CDR3 has 14 residues. V was trimmed by 0 bases and J by 6 bases, leaving 12 bases between them. Germline CDR1 is SGHRS and CDR2 is YFSETQ. Using reference TRBV5-1 and TRBJ2-5 for the parts outside the CDR3, the full variable domain is KAGVTQTPRYLIKTRGQQVTLSCSPISGHRSVSWYQQTPGQGLQFLFEYFSETQRNKGNFPGRFSGRQFSNSRSEMNVSTLELGDSALYLCASSLAVGVKTQYFGPGTRLLVL.

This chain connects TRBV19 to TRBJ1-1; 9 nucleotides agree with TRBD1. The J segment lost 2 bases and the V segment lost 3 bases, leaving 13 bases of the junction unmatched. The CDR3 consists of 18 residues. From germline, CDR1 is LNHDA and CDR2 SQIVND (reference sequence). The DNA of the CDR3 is TGTGCCAGTAGTATGAAGGTACGTCTGGGACAGGGAAACACTGAAGCTTTCTTT. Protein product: CASSMKVRLGQGNTEAFF.

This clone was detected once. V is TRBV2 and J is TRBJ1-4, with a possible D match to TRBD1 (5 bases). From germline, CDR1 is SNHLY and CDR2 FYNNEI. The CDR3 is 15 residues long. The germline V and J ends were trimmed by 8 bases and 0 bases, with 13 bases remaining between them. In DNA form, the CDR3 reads TGTGCCAGCGGGGATACGGGGGCAACTAATGAAAAACTGTTTTTT. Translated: CASGDTGATNEKLFF.

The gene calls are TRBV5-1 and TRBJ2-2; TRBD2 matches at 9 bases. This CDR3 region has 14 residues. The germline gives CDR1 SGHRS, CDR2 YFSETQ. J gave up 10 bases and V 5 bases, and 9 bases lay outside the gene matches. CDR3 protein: CASRVSGGASELFF. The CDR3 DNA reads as TGCGCCAGCAGGGTTAGCGGGGGTGCATCGGAGCTGTTTTTT.

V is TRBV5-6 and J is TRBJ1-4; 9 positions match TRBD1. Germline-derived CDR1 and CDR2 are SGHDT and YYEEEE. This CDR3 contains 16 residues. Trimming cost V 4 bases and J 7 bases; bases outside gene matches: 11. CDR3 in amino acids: CASSGGMDRGGEKLFF. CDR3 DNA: TGTGCCAGCAGCGGTGGGATGGACAGGGGAGGTGAAAAACTGTTTTTT.

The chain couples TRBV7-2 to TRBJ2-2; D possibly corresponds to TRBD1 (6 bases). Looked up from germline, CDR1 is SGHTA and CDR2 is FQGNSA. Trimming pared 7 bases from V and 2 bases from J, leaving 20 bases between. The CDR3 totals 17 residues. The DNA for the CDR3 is TGTGCCAGCACCCTTCCCCCGGGACAAGATAACACCGGGGAGCTGTTTTTT. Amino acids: CASTLPPGQDNTGELFF.

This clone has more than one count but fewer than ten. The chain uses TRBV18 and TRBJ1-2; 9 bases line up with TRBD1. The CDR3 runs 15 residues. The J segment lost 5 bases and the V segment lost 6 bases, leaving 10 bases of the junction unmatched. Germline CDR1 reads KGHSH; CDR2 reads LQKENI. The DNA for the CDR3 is TGTGCCAGCTCCACCGGGGGACAGGGAGGTTATGGCTACACCTTC. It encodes CASSTGGQGGYGYTF.

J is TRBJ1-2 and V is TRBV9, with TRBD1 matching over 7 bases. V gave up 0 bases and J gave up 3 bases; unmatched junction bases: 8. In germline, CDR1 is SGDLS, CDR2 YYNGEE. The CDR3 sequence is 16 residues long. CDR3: CASSVGGTAFYYGYTF. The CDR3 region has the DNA TGTGCCAGCAGCGTAGGGGGGACAGCCTTTTACTATGGCTACACCTTC.

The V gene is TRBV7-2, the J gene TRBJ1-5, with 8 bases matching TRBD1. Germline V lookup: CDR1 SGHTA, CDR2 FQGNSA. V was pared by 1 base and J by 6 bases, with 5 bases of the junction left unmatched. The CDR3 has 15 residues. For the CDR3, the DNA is TGTGCCAGCAGCTTAGTTGGACAGGGTAGTCAGCCCCAGCATTTT. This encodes CASSLVGQGSQPQHF.

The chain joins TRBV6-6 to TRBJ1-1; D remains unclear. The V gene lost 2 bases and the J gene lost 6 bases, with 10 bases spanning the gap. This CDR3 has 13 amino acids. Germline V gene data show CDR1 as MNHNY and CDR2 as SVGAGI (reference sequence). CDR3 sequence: CASSYEEFPEAFF. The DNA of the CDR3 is TGTGCCAGCAGTTACGAGGAATTCCCTGAAGCTTTCTTT.

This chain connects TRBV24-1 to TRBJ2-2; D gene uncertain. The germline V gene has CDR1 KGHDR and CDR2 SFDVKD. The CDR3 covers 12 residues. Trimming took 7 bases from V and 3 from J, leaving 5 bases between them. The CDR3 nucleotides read TGTGCCACCAGCCTATACACCGGGGAGCTGTTTTTT. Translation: CATSLYTGELFF.